These 31 T cell receptor beta chains were sequenced from one sample in a study of T cell responses to AZD1222 COVID-19 vaccine. Here immunoSEQ multiplex PCR was the method, and the copy in TCRdb shows in-frame clones only, minus some. The table includes just over 60,000 clones, over 70% detected once. The sequencing used peripheral blood, collected on day 0 of AZD1222 vaccination. These TCRs come from an adult in good health.

The chain is built from TRBV4-3 and TRBJ2-1, with D hard to call. Germline V gene sequence: CDR1 LGHNA, CDR2 YSLEER. This CDR3 has 14 residues. V was clipped by 5 bases and J by 9 bases, with 17 bases between them. The CDR3 loop reads CASSISATSGEQFF. The CDR3 region has the DNA TGCGCCAGCAGCATATCTGCGACATCAGGTGAGCAGTTCTTC.

The rearrangement joins TRBV4-2 to TRBJ2-5; 13 nucleotides match TRBD2. V was clipped by 0 bases and J by 0 bases; unmatched bases: 4. The CDR3 length is 18 residues. From germline, CDR1 is LGHNA and CDR2 YNFKEQ. The CDR3 DNA reads as TGTGCCAGCAGCCAAGAAACTAGCGGGGGGGCAAACCAAGAGACCCAGTACTTC. Encoded protein: CASSQETSGGANQETQYF.

This chain uses TRBV18 with TRBJ1-2; 8 positions match TRBD1. The CDR3 sequence is 14 residues long. In germline, CDR1 is KGHSH, CDR2 LQKENI. V shed 3 bases, J shed 4 bases, and the junction held 4 bases outside the gene matches. CDR3 DNA sequence: TGTGCCAGCTCACCGGAGACAGGGGCCTATGGCTACACCTTC. Its protein is CASSPETGAYGYTF.

The chain uses TRBV7-2 and TRBJ2-1, with 8 bases aligning to TRBD1. The CDR3 loop spans 15 amino acids. Germline CDR1 and CDR2: SGHTA and FQGNSA. The V gene end was trimmed by 1 base and the J gene end by 2 bases; junction bases not matched to a gene: 1. The CDR3 DNA reads TGTGCCAGCAGCTTAGGGACAGGGACCTACAATGAGCAGTTCTTC. Encoded protein: CASSLGTGTYNEQFF.

This clone turned up a few times. The chain couples TRBV10-3 to TRBJ2-1, with 8 bases identical to TRBD1. The germline CDR1 and CDR2 sequences are ENHRY and SYGVKD. The CDR3 consists of 13 residues. The ends lost 4 bases at V and 7 bases at J; junction bases unmatched: 3. CDR3 amino acids: CAISGTGRNEQFF. Here the CDR3 DNA reads TGTGCCATCAGTGGGACAGGGCGGAATGAGCAGTTCTTC.

The chain combines TRBV2 with TRBJ1-1; D is perhaps TRBD1 (6 bases). The CDR3 is 12 residues long. V was cut by 8 bases and J by 4 bases, with 11 bases left in between. From germline, CDR1 is SNHLY and CDR2 FYNNEI. In DNA form, the CDR3 reads TGTGCCAGCCCTGACAGGACCACTGAAGCTTTCTTT. Its protein is CASPDRTTEAFF.

The rearrangement links TRBV18 to TRBJ1-6; 7 bases line up with TRBD1. Trimming took 0 bases from V and 7 from J; bases not matched to a gene: 6. This CDR3 spans 16 amino acids. CDR1 and CDR2 (germline): KGHSH, LQKENI. The CDR3 DNA is TGTGCCAGCTCACCACCTAGGGCAGGGGGAAATTCACCCCTCCACTTT. This sequence encodes CASSPPRAGGNSPLHF.

The CDR3 loop is CASSEMLSQPQHF. The CDR3 coding sequence is TGTGCCAGCAGTGAAATGTTAAGTCAGCCCCAGCATTTT. The chain is built from TRBV6-1 and TRBJ1-5, with unresolved D. The CDR3 is made up of 13 amino acids. V dropped 2 bases and J dropped 6 bases, with 8 bases sitting between them. Germline CDR1 and CDR2: MNHNS and SASEGT.

This sequence joins TRBV10-3 and TRBJ1-5, with TRBD1 as a possible D gene (6 bases). Per the germline V gene, CDR1 is ENHRY and CDR2 is SYGVKD. The CDR3 has 16 amino acids. Trimming left V 8 bases short and J 0 bases short, with 17 bases between. The DNA for the CDR3 is TGTGCCATCGGGGGTCCGGGACAAAATAGCAATCAGCCCCAGCATTTT. It translates to CAIGGPGQNSNQPQHF.

The CDR3 DNA sequence: TGTGCCAGTAGTCCGGGCAGGCGGGGTGAGCAGTTCTTC. Its protein is CASSPGRRGEQFF. The chain uses TRBV19 and TRBJ2-1; a possible D gene is TRBD2 (6 bases). V was pared by 5 bases and J by 9 bases, with 14 bases between. The CDR3 extends over 13 amino acids. Germline CDR1 is LNHDA and CDR2 is SQIVND (reference sequence). The whole variable domain, remainder taken from reference TRBV19 and TRBJ2-1, is DGGITQSPKYLFRKEGQNVTLSCEQNLNHDAMYWYRQDPGQGLRLIYYSQIVNDFQKGDIAEGYSVSREKKESFPLTVTSAQKNPTAFYLCASSPGRRGEQFFGPGTRLTVL.

This clone was seen only a few times. The J gene is TRBJ2-5, the V gene TRBV28; D may match TRBD1 or TRBD2 (5 bases each). The CDR3 extends over 15 amino acids. The germline V gene encodes CDR1 MDHEN and CDR2 SYDVKM. The ends were cut back, 7 bases at V and 1 base at J, with 16 bases in the middle. DNA of the CDR3: TGTGCCAGCAACCTCGCCGGGACCCGCCAAGAGACCCAGTACTTC. This gives the protein CASNLAGTRQETQYF.

The V call is TRBV3-1 (or the pseudogene TRBV3-2), the J call TRBJ1-4; 7 bases fit TRBD1. With 1 base clipped from V and 2 bases from J, the junction kept 7 bases outside the gene matches. The CDR3 sequence is 17 residues long. CDR1 is LGHDT, CDR2 YNNKEL, per germline (reference sequence). DNA for the CDR3: TGTGCCAGCAGCCAAGCAGGGGGGGGAACCACTAATGAAAAACTGTTTTTT. Its protein is CASSQAGGGTTNEKLFF.

This clone occurred a few times. The chain joins TRBV4-3 to TRBJ2-2; the match to TRBD2 covers 8 bases. Germline-derived CDR1 and CDR2 are LGHNA and YSLEER. The CDR3 length is 15 residues. Trimming took 6 bases from V and 2 from J; bases not matched to a gene: 5. The CDR3 nucleotides are TGCGCCAGCAGTCGCGGGGGGACTAACACCGGGGAGCTGTTTTTT. Translation: CASSRGGTNTGELFF.

The CDR3 region is CASSHEPGLAGGTGELFF. The CDR3 coding sequence is TGTGCCAGCAGCCACGAACCGGGACTAGCGGGGGGGACCGGGGAGCTGTTTTTT. The chain joins TRBV13 to TRBJ2-2; 16 nucleotides match TRBD2. CDR3 length: 18 residues. Germline trimming cut 5 bases from V and 5 bases from J; bases unmatched to any gene: 8. CDR1 and CDR2 (germline): PRHDT, FYEKMQ (reference sequence).

J is TRBJ1-4 and V is TRBV28; maybe TRBD1 (5 bases). The V and J ends lost 5 bases and 8 bases respectively, with 12 bases between them. CDR3 length: 13 amino acids. The germline V gene has CDR1 MDHEN and CDR2 SYDVKM. Here the CDR3 reads CASSEGDGEKLFF. The CDR3 nucleotides are TGTGCCAGCAGTGAAGGGGACGGGGAAAAACTGTTTTTT.

The chain links TRBV7-2 to TRBJ2-7; D might be TRBD1 or TRBD2, each matching 7 bases. Trimming took 5 bases from V and 3 from J, leaving 14 bases between them. Germline lookup yields CDR1 SGHTA and CDR2 FQGNSA. The CDR3 totals 14 residues. CDR3 nucleotide sequence: TGTGCCAGCAGCCAGGGGGGGACATTCTACGAGCAGTACTTC. The encoded protein is CASSQGGTFYEQYF.

Here the CDR3 reads CASSKPGQTEKLFF. CDR3 nucleotides: TGTGCCAGTAGTAAGCCGGGACAGACCGAAAAACTGTTTTTT. This chain uses TRBV19 with TRBJ1-4; the match to TRBD1 covers 7 bases. With V trimmed by 4 bases and J by 8 bases, 7 bases remained unmatched. This CDR3 contains 14 residues. Germline CDR1 reads LNHDA; CDR2 reads SQIVND (reference sequence).

The genes are TRBV3-1 (or the pseudogene TRBV3-2) and TRBJ1-4; D is possibly TRBD1 (6 bases). Per germline, CDR1 LGHDT and CDR2 YNNKEL (reference sequence). This CDR3 is 14 amino acids long. The V end lost 5 bases, the J end lost 5 bases, and 12 bases lay between the germline ends. The CDR3 DNA reads TGTGCCAGCAGCTTTGCACAGGGAAATGAAAAACTGTTTTTT. This translates into CASSFAQGNEKLFF.

The genes are TRBV19 and TRBJ1-4; tentative D call: TRBD1 (6 bases). Germline lookup yields CDR1 LNHDA and CDR2 SQIVND (reference sequence). This CDR3 has 14 residues. The V end was cut by 5 bases, the J end by 1 base, with 8 bases between. The CDR3 DNA sequence: TGTGCCAGTAGTGTACAGGGAACTAATGAAAAACTGTTTTTT. Translated, it gives CASSVQGTNEKLFF.

This clone has a count of ten or more. The chain is built from TRBV11-2 and TRBJ2-1, with 7 bases that match TRBD1. The V segment lost 6 bases and the J segment 4 bases; nucleotides outside the gene matches: 0. There are 12 residues in the CDR3. The germline V gene encodes CDR1 SGHAT and CDR2 FQNNGV. The CDR3 here is CASRDRYNEQFF. In DNA form, the CDR3 reads TGTGCCAGCAGGGACAGGTACAATGAGCAGTTCTTC.

This sequence joins TRBV7-8 and TRBJ2-7; 9 nucleotides align to TRBD1. Germline V gene sequence: CDR1 SGHVS, CDR2 FQNEAQ. V dropped 4 bases and J dropped 6; count of bases not matched to a gene: 10. The CDR3 length is 15 residues. The DNA of the CDR3 is TGTGCCAGCAGCTCAAGGACAGGGGTGACCAGCGAGCAGTACTTC. Residues: CASSSRTGVTSEQYF.

This rearrangement joins TRBV6-6 to TRBJ1-6; TRBD1 agrees at 9 bases. The CDR3 extends over 16 amino acids. Germline CDR1 is MNHNY and CDR2 is SVGAGI (reference sequence). The junction had 3 bases not matched to a gene; V was cut back by 2 bases and J by 4 bases. The CDR3 bases are TGTGCCAGCAGTTACAGACAGGGGGGTTATAATTCACCCCTCCACTTT. Its protein product is CASSYRQGGYNSPLHF.

The chain couples TRBV7-7 to TRBJ1-3, with D tentatively TRBD1 (5 bases). V lost 3 bases, J lost 3 bases, and 18 bases lay in between. CDR3 length: 17 amino acids. Germline CDR1 SSHAT, CDR2 FNYEAQ (reference sequence). The CDR3 coding sequence is TGTGCCAGCAGCTTCCCCTCAGGGCTACTAGGTGGAAACACCATATATTTT. Protein sequence: CASSFPSGLLGGNTIYF.

This chain connects TRBV5-6 to TRBJ1-2; no clear D. The ends were cut back, 3 bases at V and 2 bases at J, with 11 bases in the middle. Germline V gene data show CDR1 as SGHDT and CDR2 as YYEEEE. The CDR3 has 14 residues. Here the CDR3 DNA reads TGTGCCAGCAGCTGGGCAGGCTCCAACTATGGCTACACCTTC. Translating gives CASSWAGSNYGYTF.

The chain couples TRBV30 to TRBJ1-1; 10 bases are shared with TRBD1. V trimming: 0 bases; J trimming: 6 bases; junction bases outside the gene matches: 7. The CDR3 is 15 residues long. Germline values: CDR1 GTSNPN, CDR2 SVGIG (reference sequence). The CDR3 spells CAWSVRDRGGAEAFF. DNA for the CDR3: TGTGCCTGGAGTGTCCGGGACAGGGGAGGCGCTGAAGCTTTCTTT.

The chain has TRBV29-1 and TRBJ2-7, with D hard to call. CDR1 and CDR2 (germline): SQVTM, ANQGSEA. The CDR3 loop spans 15 amino acids. V lost 0 bases and J lost 0, with 12 bases in between. CDR3 sequence (DNA): TGCAGCGTTGAAGATCCAGAAAGGGCCTCCTACGAGCAGTACTTC. It specifies CSVEDPERASYEQYF.

This chain connects TRBV2 to TRBJ2-3; no reliable D call. V lost 8 bases, J lost 4 bases, and 16 bases lay in between. The CDR3 length is 14 residues. Germline values: CDR1 SNHLY, CDR2 FYNNEI. In nucleotides, the CDR3 is TGTGCCAGCGGAAGGACCAGAAGCTCAGATACGCAGTATTTT. Translating it yields CASGRTRSSDTQYF. Supplemented by reference TRBV2 and TRBJ2-3, the full variable domain reads EPEVTQTPSHQVTQMGQEVILRCVPISNHLYFYWYRQILGQKVEFLVSFYNNEISEKSEIFDDQFSVERPDGSNFTLKIRSTKLEDSAMYFCASGRTRSSDTQYFGPGTRLTVL.

V usage is TRBV6-5 and J usage is TRBJ1-1; weak D call: TRBD1 (5 bases). The V gene lost 6 bases and the J gene lost 5 bases, with 10 bases spanning the gap. Germline CDR1 MNHEY, CDR2 SVGAGI. The CDR3 sequence is 12 residues long. CDR3 sequence reads: CASRRGETEAFF. The CDR3 DNA follows: TGTGCCAGCAGGAGGGGTGAGACTGAAGCTTTCTTT.

The V and J genes are TRBV5-1 and TRBJ1-5; the D gene is possibly TRBD1 (5 bases). CDR3 length: 15 amino acids. Germline V CDR1 and CDR2: SGHRS, YFSETQ. The ends were cut back, 1 base at V and 0 bases at J, with 8 bases in the middle. For the CDR3, the DNA is TGCGCCAGCAGCTTGTCAGGGATTAGCAATCAGCCCCAGCATTTT. Translation: CASSLSGISNQPQHF.

The chain joins TRBV4-3 to TRBJ2-2, with D possibly matching TRBD1 (6 bases). V lost 0 bases to trimming and J lost 4 bases, with 15 bases between them. Germline CDR1 and CDR2: LGHNA and YSLEER. This CDR3 region has 17 residues. As DNA, the CDR3 is TGCGCCAGCAGCCAAGATGGAAGGGGGTGGAGCACCGGGGAGCTGTTTTTT. It encodes CASSQDGRGWSTGELFF.

This rearrangement joins TRBV4-2 to TRBJ2-3, with 8 bases identical to TRBD2. The CDR3 covers 16 residues. The ends lost 4 bases at V and 10 bases at J; junction bases unmatched: 16. Germline V gene lookup returns CDR1 LGHNA and CDR2 YNFKEQ. The CDR3, as DNA: TGTGCCAGCAGCCCCGATGGGCTAGCGGGTGCCGGGGCGCAGTATTTT. This codes for CASSPDGLAGAGAQYF.